Detailed here is one T cell receptor (beta chain). Antigen specificity is unknown. TCRdb's copy holds only in-frame clones and misses some; the assay was immunoSEQ multiplex PCR. The sample has 150,000 to 200,000 clones; around 88% are singletons. The data originate from a study of T cell responses to AZD1222 COVID-19 vaccine. Across the whole study: Second doses were pooled across both intervals (about 4 or about 12 weeks).

Study-wide findings and caveats: Unmutated variant regions are reportedly the target of nearly half of TCRs that are spike-specific. The donors showed a predominance of white British ancestry and of females, with possible underestimation of clonal diversity. At baseline, seropositivity was found in only a handful of AZD1222 recipients.

The V gene lost 7 bases and the J gene lost 1 base, with 12 bases spanning the gap. CDR1 is KGHDR and CDR2 is SFDVKD in the germline V gene. This CDR3 spans 15 amino acids. The source of this sequence is an adult in good health. The chain recombines TRBV24-1 with TRBJ2-2; D is unclear. The sample was peripheral blood, taken on day 0 of AZD1222 vaccination. The CDR3 DNA reads TGTGCCACCAGCGGGCCACCCTTGAACACCGGGGAGCTGTTTTTT. The encoded protein is CATSGPPLNTGELFF.